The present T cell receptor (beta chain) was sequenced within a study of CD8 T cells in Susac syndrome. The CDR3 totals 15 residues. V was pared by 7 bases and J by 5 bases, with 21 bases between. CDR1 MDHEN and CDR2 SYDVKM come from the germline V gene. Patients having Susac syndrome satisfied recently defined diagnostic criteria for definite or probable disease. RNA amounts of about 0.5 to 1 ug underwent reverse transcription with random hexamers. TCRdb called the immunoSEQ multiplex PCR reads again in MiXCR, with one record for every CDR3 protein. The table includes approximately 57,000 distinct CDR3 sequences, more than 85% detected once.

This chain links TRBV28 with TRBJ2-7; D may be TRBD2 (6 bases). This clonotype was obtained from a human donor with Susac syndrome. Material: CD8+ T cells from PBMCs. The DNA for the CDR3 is TGTGCCAGCAAGGCGGGGCGGGGCTCGGGTAACGAGCAGTACTTC. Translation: CASKAGRGSGNEQYF.